This passage covers 4 T cell receptor beta chains from one sample sequenced in a study of blood T cells in healthy people across ages. A J-beta primer mix and a sample-barcoded 5' primer were used in a second PCR of about 6 to 12 cycles. TCRdb used MiXCR to reprocess the 5' RACE reads, holding one entry per CDR3 protein. The sample has 650,000 to 1,000,000 distinct CDR3 sequences, around 36% seen once. The sequencing sample was made of blood. The receptors derive from a man between 18 and 29 years old in good health.

Only a few counts were recorded for this clonotype. The rearrangement links TRBV3-1 to TRBJ2-5; 10 nucleotides agree with TRBD2. The CDR3 contains 17 residues. CDR1 is LGHDT, CDR2 YNNKEL, per germline (reference sequence). The V segment lost 4 bases and the J segment 1 base; nucleotides outside the gene matches: 9. The CDR3 sequence is CASSLVFTSGAQETQYF. The CDR3 DNA follows: TGTGCCAGCAGCCTCGTGTTCACTAGCGGGGCCCAAGAGACCCAGTACTTC.

The chain couples TRBV12-3 or TRBV12-4 to TRBJ1-1, with D unclear. Trimming removed 7 bases from V and 4 bases from J, with 13 bases in between. This CDR3 is built from 13 residues. CDR3 nucleotide sequence: TGTGCCAGCACCGAGCTAGGTGGCACTGAAGCTTTCTTT. It is translated as CASTELGGTEAFF.

This clonotype was seen more than once but under ten times. V gene TRBV2 combines with J gene TRBJ1-1, with 11 bases identical to TRBD1. After removal of 6 bases from V and 3 bases from J, the junction contained 3 bases not matched to a gene. The CDR3 spans 14 residues. The germline CDR1 and CDR2 sequences are SNHLY and FYNNEI. CDR3 coding DNA: TGTGCCAGCAGGGGGGGACAGGGGGACACTGAAGCTTTCTTT. Encoded protein: CASRGGQGDTEAFF.

The chain combines TRBV12-3 or TRBV12-4 with TRBJ1-5; TRBD1 matches 8 bases. This CDR3 is 13 amino acids long. V lost 8 bases, J lost 7 bases, and 7 bases stayed unmatched. The CDR3, as DNA: TGTGCCAGCGCTCAGGGGGCATGGCAGCCCCAGCATTTT. Protein sequence: CASAQGAWQPQHF.